These 19 T cell receptor beta chains were sequenced from one sample in a study of T cells in Graves' hyperthyroidism and ophthalmopathy. Amplified regions were TCR beta CDR3 sequences from RNA transcripts. During a first-round RT-PCR of the TCR CDR3, the HTBI primer set was used. TCRdb re-analysed the multiplex PCR reads in MiXCR, keeping a single row per CDR3 protein. The data contain approximately 220,000 distinct CDR3 sequences, approximately 20% of them singletons. The sample taken for sequencing was blood. The origin of the receptors is a man aged 40-55 years with Graves' hyperthyroidism.

The genes are TRBV29-1 and TRBJ1-2, with TRBD1 matching over 9 bases. With 7 bases clipped from V and 3 bases from J, the junction kept 6 bases outside the gene matches. CDR1 and CDR2 from the germline V gene are SQVTM and ANQGSEA. The CDR3 totals 13 residues. CDR3 in DNA: TGCAGCGGAACAGGGGGCGTTGACTATGGCTACACCTTC. Translation gives CSGTGGVDYGYTF.

This clonotype has more than one count but fewer than ten. The V call is TRBV29-1, the J call TRBJ2-7; TRBD1 matches 9 bases. Per the germline V gene, CDR1 is SQVTM and CDR2 is ANQGSEA. The CDR3 covers 13 residues. The junction had 8 bases not matched to a gene; V was cut back by 6 bases and J by 5 bases. The CDR3, as DNA: TGCAGCGTGGGACAGGGACCCCGGGACGAGCAGTACTTC. It specifies CSVGQGPRDEQYF.

This clonotype has a handful of counts. CDR3 bases: TGTGCCAGCAGCTTAGCGCTATCGCGGGGCCTCAGGAATCAGCCCCAGCATTTT. As protein: CASSLALSRGLRNQPQHF. The chain carries TRBV7-2 and TRBJ1-5; possible D gene TRBD1, 5 bases. CDR1 is SGHTA and CDR2 is FQGNSA in the germline V gene. V lost 0 bases, J lost 4 bases, and 19 bases lay in between. The length of the CDR3 is 18 residues.

This clonotype was found a few times. This sequence joins TRBV7-8 and TRBJ1-2; no definite D call. Germline CDR1 and CDR2: SGHVS and FQNEAQ. Trimming cost V 6 bases and J 12 bases, with 26 bases left between them. The CDR3 has 15 residues. The CDR3 region is CASSQSSRFLGENTF. CDR3 bases: TGTGCCAGCAGTCAATCTTCAAGGTTCTTGGGAGAGAACACCTTC. Using reference TRBV7-8 and TRBJ1-2 for the parts outside the CDR3, the full variable domain is GAGVSQSPRYKVAKRGQDVALRCDPISGHVSLFWYQQALGQGPEFLTYFQNEAQLDKSGLPSDRFFAERPEGSVSTLKIQRTQQEDSAVYLCASSQSSRFLGENTFGSGTRLTVV.

To note about this clonotype: Since a much larger clone is just one base distant, this may be a read error. This rearrangement joins TRBV20-1 to TRBJ2-7; D is ambiguous. V was shortened by 4 bases and J by 0 bases, with 10 bases between the two germline ends. This CDR3 is 13 amino acids long. Per germline, CDR1 DFQATT and CDR2 SNEGSKA (reference sequence). The CDR3 region has the DNA TGCAGTGCTAACCCACCCAGCTCCTACGAGCAGTACTTC. Its translation: CSANPPSSYEQYF.

This clonotype has ten or more counts. The rearrangement uses TRBV7-9 and TRBJ2-1; maybe TRBD1 (5 bases). The germline V gene has CDR1 SEHNR and CDR2 FQNEAQ (reference sequence). The CDR3 extends over 15 amino acids. The ends were cut back, 1 base at V and 2 bases at J, with 9 bases in the middle. The CDR3 DNA is TGTGCCAGCAGCTTAGGCAGGGCTACCTACAATGAGCAGTTCTTC. It encodes CASSLGRATYNEQFF.

This clonotype was found many times. The V and J genes are TRBV2 and TRBJ2-2; tentative D call: TRBD1 (6 bases). Germline-derived CDR1 and CDR2 are SNHLY and FYNNEI. V was shortened by 6 bases and J by 3 bases, with 14 bases between the two germline ends. CDR3 length: 15 residues. The CDR3 DNA follows: TGTGCCAGCAGGAACAGGGCGCGCGACACCGGGGAGCTGTTTTTT. As protein: CASRNRARDTGELFF.

This clonotype was found once. A read error may explain this, as a much larger clone is one base away. This likely comes from a read error, as the CDR3 has no conserved phenylalanine or tryptophan at its end. The chain couples TRBV12-3 or TRBV12-4 to TRBJ1-6, with D possibly TRBD1 on 5 matching bases. V was shortened by 3 bases and J by 7 bases, with 13 bases between the two germline ends. This CDR3 spans 15 amino acids. CDR3 sequence (DNA): TGTGCCAGCAGTTTGACAGATTTAGGGAATTCACCCCTCCACCTT. This gives the protein CASSLTDLGNSPLHL.

The table lists this clonotype with many counts. The rearrangement joins TRBV5-6 to TRBJ1-1; 7 nucleotides match TRBD1. Germline lookup yields CDR1 SGHDT and CDR2 YYEEEE. This CDR3 comprises 14 residues. The V gene end was trimmed by 0 bases and the J gene end by 7 bases; junction bases not matched to a gene: 6. The CDR3 sequence: CASSLVGRGVEAFF. The CDR3 coding sequence is TGTGCCAGCAGCTTGGTGGGCAGGGGGGTTGAAGCTTTCTTT.

This clonotype was observed at least ten times. V usage is TRBV28 and J usage is TRBJ1-4, with a weak D call TRBD1 (5 bases). CDR3 length: 15 residues. V was trimmed by 2 bases and J by 4 bases, leaving 11 bases between them. Germline V gives CDR1 MDHEN, CDR2 SYDVKM. In nucleotides, the CDR3 is TGTGCCAGCAGTTTACATGGGGCGGGTAATGAAAAACTGTTTTTT. Translated: CASSLHGAGNEKLFF. Looking up the rest from reference TRBV28 and TRBJ1-4 gives the full variable domain: DVKVTQSSRYLVKRTGEKVFLECVQDMDHENMFWYRQDPGLGLRLIYFSYDVKMKEKGDIPEGYSVSREKKERFSLILESASTNQTSMYLCASSLHGAGNEKLFFGSGTQLSVL.

The genes are TRBV6-1 and TRBJ2-7; no clear D. CDR1 MNHNS and CDR2 SASEGT come from the germline V gene. This CDR3 has 12 residues. The germline V and J ends were trimmed by 5 bases and 2 bases, with 7 bases remaining between them. In nucleotides, the CDR3 is TGTGCCAGCAGTCCTATAACCTACGAGCAGTACTTC. The encoded protein is CASSPITYEQYF.

This chain uses TRBV28 with TRBJ1-6; 7 bases are a match to TRBD1. Germline V lookup: CDR1 MDHEN, CDR2 SYDVKM. The length of the CDR3 is 15 residues. The J segment lost 9 bases and the V segment lost 7 bases, leaving 12 bases of the junction unmatched. The CDR3 DNA is TGTGCCAGCACCCACAGGGGCCCGGCGGGTTCACCCCTCCACTTT. As protein: CASTHRGPAGSPLHF.

The gene calls are TRBV6-2 or TRBV6-3 and TRBJ2-7, with 8 bases fitting TRBD2. CDR1 MNHEY and CDR2 SVGEGT come from the germline V gene. Trimming took 5 bases from V and 5 from J; bases not matched to a gene: 8. This CDR3 region has 14 residues. The CDR3, as DNA: TGTGCCAGCAGTCGCGGACTAGCTACCCACGAGCAGTACTTC. Protein product: CASSRGLATHEQYF.

This clonotype was seen more than once but under ten times. This could be a read error, since a much larger clone is one nucleotide away. The genes are TRBV6-6 and TRBJ1-1, with no clear D. This CDR3 is built from 13 residues. Germline V gene sequence: CDR1 MNHNY, CDR2 SVGAGI (reference sequence). Trimming removed 0 bases at V and 9 bases at J, with 11 bases between. The CDR3 loop is CASSYSILGKAFF. CDR3 in DNA: TGTGCCAGCAGTTACTCGATCTTGGGTAAAGCTTTCTTT.

This clonotype has more than one count but fewer than ten. The rearrangement links TRBV5-1 to TRBJ1-2; TRBD1 might be the D (6 bases). The germline V gene has CDR1 SGHRS and CDR2 YFSETQ. This CDR3 contains 14 residues. Between the trimmed V and J ends, which lost 4 bases and 7 bases, there was a span of 17 bases. DNA for the CDR3: TGCGCCAGCAGCGAACCGGGACATTCGGCTGGCTACACCTTC. Translated, it gives CASSEPGHSAGYTF.

This clonotype was observed at least ten times. The chain has TRBV18 and TRBJ1-5; D not certain. This CDR3 has 14 amino acids. Trimming shortened V by 1 base and J by 3 bases, and 7 bases separated the two germline ends. The germline CDR1 and CDR2 sequences are KGHSH and LQKENI. The DNA for the CDR3 is TGTGCCAGCTCACCACTAGGATCCAATCAGCCCCAGCATTTT. Protein product: CASSPLGSNQPQHF.

The genes are TRBV6-1 and TRBJ2-1; D not certain. From germline, CDR1 is MNHNS and CDR2 SASEGT. Trimming shortened V by 6 bases and J by 5 bases, and 14 bases separated the two germline ends. The CDR3 runs 14 residues. The CDR3 nucleotides read TGTGCCAGCAGCAAGACCCGACACAACAATGAGCAGTTCTTC. This gives the protein CASSKTRHNNEQFF.

The chain is built from TRBV20-1 and TRBJ2-7; D is uncertain. The CDR3 has 13 residues. V lost 3 bases to trimming and J lost 5 bases, with 14 bases between them. Per germline, CDR1 DFQATT and CDR2 SNEGSKA (reference sequence). CDR3 protein: CSASNPPTDEQYF. As DNA, the CDR3 is TGCAGTGCTAGTAACCCGCCCACGGACGAGCAGTACTTC.

V is TRBV19 and J is TRBJ2-1; D gene uncertain. CDR1 is LNHDA and CDR2 is SQIVND in the germline V gene (reference sequence). The CDR3 spans 15 residues. Trimming left V 4 bases short and J 0 bases short, with 10 bases between. CDR3 amino acids: CASSNTVSSYNEQFF. CDR3 DNA: TGTGCCAGTAGTAACACAGTGAGCTCCTACAATGAGCAGTTCTTC. The variable domain in full, with the rest retrieved from reference TRBV19 and TRBJ2-1, is DGGITQSPKYLFRKEGQNVTLSCEQNLNHDAMYWYRQDPGQGLRLIYYSQIVNDFQKGDIAEGYSVSREKKESFPLTVTSAQKNPTAFYLCASSNTVSSYNEQFFGPGTRLTVL.